This passage covers 23 T cell receptor beta chains from one sample sequenced in a study of Graves' ophthalmopathy and Graves' hyperthyroidism. Scientists amplified the TCR beta CDR3 regions from RNA transcripts. First-round RT-PCR relied on HTBI primers, and a second-round multiplex PCR came next. TCRdb re-derived calls from the multiplex PCR reads in MiXCR, one entry per CDR3 protein. The data contain 900,000 to 1,200,000 distinct CDR3 sequences, about 38% of them singletons. The specimen was peripheral blood or thyroid tissue (not recorded which). These receptors were obtained from an adult man with Graves' hyperthyroidism.

This clonotype was seen many times. The chain carries TRBV9 and TRBJ1-1, with D maybe TRBD1 (5 bases). This CDR3 spans 15 amino acids. V lost 0 bases and J 1 base, leaving 10 bases between the germline ends. Germline CDR1 reads SGDLS; CDR2 reads YYNGEE. The CDR3 nucleotides read TGTGCCAGCAGCGTAGTGGGGCACGCGAACACTGAAGCTTTCTTT. This codes for CASSVVGHANTEAFF.

This chain uses TRBV12-3 or TRBV12-4 with TRBJ1-4; D is ambiguous. The CDR3 spans 12 residues. Trimming stripped 7 bases from V and 6 bases from J, with 9 bases between. CDR3 sequence: CASIGGDEKLFF. The DNA of the CDR3 is TGTGCCAGCATCGGCGGGGATGAAAAACTGTTTTTT.

The J gene is TRBJ1-1, the V gene TRBV4-3; D unresolved. V was pared by 0 bases and J by 3 bases, with 14 bases between. CDR3 length: 16 residues. Germline lookup yields CDR1 LGHNA and CDR2 YSLEER. In DNA, the CDR3 is TGCGCCAGCAGCCAAGATAGATCGGGTAGATACACTGAAGCTTTCTTT. Translating it yields CASSQDRSGRYTEAFF.

This clonotype was detected ten times or more. The chain is built from TRBV25-1 and TRBJ2-7; D call uncertain. This CDR3 contains 18 residues. V was clipped by 1 base and J by 3 bases, with 22 bases between them. The germline gives CDR1 MGHDK, CDR2 SYGVNS. The CDR3 spells CASSESPALEKPYYEQYF. CDR3 nucleotide sequence: TGTGCCAGCAGTGAATCTCCCGCTTTGGAGAAACCATACTACGAGCAGTACTTC.

This clonotype occurred many times. This rearrangement joins TRBV7-8 to TRBJ2-5; perhaps D is TRBD1 or TRBD2 (6 bases each). The germline V gene encodes CDR1 SGHVS and CDR2 FQNEAQ. The length of the CDR3 is 15 residues. Trimming removed 5 bases at V and 5 bases at J, with 18 bases between. The CDR3: CASSPRIGGQETQYF. CDR3 coding DNA: TGTGCCAGCAGCCCACGCATAGGGGGGCAGGAGACCCAGTACTTC.

This clonotype was recorded many times. The chain combines TRBV13 with TRBJ1-5; D not resolved. The CDR3 runs 12 residues. V lost 0 bases, J lost 8 bases, and 5 bases lay in between. Germline assignment: CDR1 PRHDT and CDR2 FYEKMQ (reference sequence). The DNA for the CDR3 is TGTGCCAGCAGCTTAGGCCGGGAGCCCCAGCATTTT. This codes for CASSLGREPQHF.

This CDR3 is CSARVVNQPQHF. The CDR3 DNA reads as TGCAGTGCTAGAGTCGTGAATCAGCCCCAGCATTTT. This rearrangement joins TRBV20-1 to TRBJ1-5; no clear D. Germline CDR1 is DFQATT and CDR2 is SNEGSKA (reference sequence). The V gene lost 1 base and the J gene lost 4 bases, with 5 bases spanning the gap. This CDR3 comprises 12 residues.

This clonotype was seen repeatedly, ten times or more. The chain carries TRBV15 and TRBJ2-5, with D perhaps TRBD1 (5 bases). Trimming pared 1 base from V and 0 bases from J, leaving 9 bases between. This CDR3 region has 15 residues. Germline V CDR1 and CDR2: LNHNV, YYDKDF (reference sequence). The chain's CDR3 is CATSRGKGNQETQYF. CDR3 nucleotides: TGTGCCACCAGCAGAGGAAAGGGGAACCAAGAGACCCAGTACTTC.

This clonotype turned up a few times. This chain connects TRBV2 to TRBJ2-6; D uncertain. This CDR3 region has 13 residues. Trimming cost V 7 bases and J 0 bases, with 4 bases left between them. Germline V lookup: CDR1 SNHLY, CDR2 FYNNEI. CDR3 sequence (DNA): TGTGCCAGCAAACACTCTGGGGCCAACGTCCTGACTTTC. It yields the protein CASKHSGANVLTF.

This clonotype was observed at least ten times. The chain employs TRBV6-5 and TRBJ2-5; 11 nucleotides match TRBD1. Germline trimming cut 3 bases from V and 7 bases from J; bases unmatched to any gene: 1. This CDR3 has 13 residues. Looked up from germline, CDR1 is MNHEY and CDR2 is SVGAGI. The DNA for the CDR3 is TGTGCCAGCAGTTATGGGACAGGGGGGACCCAGTACTTC. Translation: CASSYGTGGTQYF.

This clonotype was seen ten or more times. V usage is TRBV10-3 and J usage is TRBJ1-5; possible D gene TRBD1, 5 bases. The CDR3 sequence is 12 residues long. The V and J ends lost 4 bases and 4 bases respectively, with 5 bases between them. Germline V gene sequence: CDR1 ENHRY, CDR2 SYGVKD. The CDR3 bases are TGTGCCATCAGTGGACAGAATCAGCCCCAGCATTTT. Translated: CAISGQNQPQHF.

V is TRBV12-3 or TRBV12-4 and J is TRBJ1-6; no clear D. V lost 7 bases and J 7 bases, leaving 11 bases between the germline ends. CDR3 length: 13 amino acids. The CDR3 nucleotides read TGTGCCAGCACCCTATCAGTCAATTCACCCCTCCACTTT. Protein: CASTLSVNSPLHF.

This clonotype was found a few times. J is TRBJ2-5 and V is TRBV28; 7 nucleotides line up with TRBD1. Germline V gene lookup returns CDR1 MDHEN and CDR2 SYDVKM. CDR3 size: 13 residues. V was clipped by 5 bases and J by 6 bases; unmatched bases: 6. CDR3 coding DNA: TGTGCCAGCAGTCCCAGACAGGGCCAGACCCAGTACTTC. Translating gives CASSPRQGQTQYF.

This chain joins TRBV10-3 and TRBJ1-1; D is unclear. The CDR3 sequence is 14 residues long. The V gene's germline CDR1 is ENHRY and CDR2 SYGVKD. The V gene lost 3 bases and the J gene lost 2 bases, with 10 bases spanning the gap. CDR3 coding DNA: TGTGCCATCAGTGATGAAGACAAAAACACTGAAGCTTTCTTT. It yields the protein CAISDEDKNTEAFF.

The V call is TRBV7-9, the J call TRBJ2-7; 9 nucleotides agree with TRBD2. V gave up 4 bases and J gave up 5 bases; unmatched junction bases: 9. This CDR3 is built from 15 residues. The germline V gene has CDR1 SEHNR and CDR2 FQNEAQ (reference sequence). Here the CDR3 reads CASSSIAGDRDEQYF. Written as DNA, the CDR3 is TGTGCCAGCAGCTCCATAGCGGGAGATCGGGACGAGCAGTACTTC.

This rearrangement joins TRBV10-1 to TRBJ2-7, with 11 bases lining up with TRBD2. CDR3 length: 17 residues. Germline V gives CDR1 WNHNN, CDR2 SYGVQD (reference sequence). V shed 3 bases and J 0 bases; nucleotides not matched to a gene: 7. The CDR3 nucleotides read TGCGCCAGCAGTGATCTTTCGACTAGCGGGACCTCCTACGAGCAGTACTTC. Protein product: CASSDLSTSGTSYEQYF.

This sequence joins TRBV10-3 and TRBJ1-2, with D maybe TRBD1 (6 bases). V shed 4 bases and J shed 12 bases, with 18 bases lying between them. Per germline, CDR1 ENHRY and CDR2 SYGVKD. The CDR3 has 13 residues. As DNA, the CDR3 is TGTGCCATCAGTGGGGGGCTACTTTCTGGAAACACCTTC. This translates into CAISGGLLSGNTF.

This rearrangement joins TRBV15 to TRBJ1-2; TRBD1 matches at 10 bases. CDR3 size: 17 residues. The ends lost 2 bases at V and 6 bases at J; junction bases unmatched: 12. The germline CDR1 and CDR2 sequences are LNHNV and YYDKDF (reference sequence). The CDR3 is CATSRYEGQGDFDGYTF. The CDR3 coding sequence is TGTGCCACCAGCAGATACGAAGGACAGGGGGATTTTGATGGCTACACCTTC.

This clonotype is a singleton in its sample. The junction does not match germline at one end; this may be a read error. The chain joins TRBV5-1 to TRBJ2-7; no clear D. This CDR3 has 15 amino acids. CDR1 and CDR2 (germline): SGHRS, YFSETQ. The CDR3 DNA reads as TGCGCCAGCAGCTTGGATTCCAGATCAACCTACGAGCAGTGCTTC. This translates into CASSLDSRSTYEQCF. The full variable domain, in which reference TRBV5-1 and TRBJ2-7 provide the parts outside the CDR3, is KAGVTQTPRYLIKTRGQQVTLSCSPISGHRSVSWYQQTPGQGLQFLFEYFSETQRNKGNFPGRFSGRQFSNSRSEMNVSTLELGDSALYLCASSLDSRSTYEQCFGPGTRLTVT.

The sample holds many counts of this clonotype. The rearrangement joins TRBV9 to TRBJ1-1; TRBD1 is a possible D gene (6 bases). The V end was cut by 6 bases, the J end by 0 bases, with 15 bases between. This CDR3 region has 15 residues. Germline V lookup: CDR1 SGDLS, CDR2 YYNGEE. The CDR3 protein is CASTRSGALNTEAFF. The CDR3 DNA is TGTGCCAGCACTCGGTCAGGGGCGCTGAACACTGAAGCTTTCTTT. Full variable domain (rest looked up from reference TRBV9 and TRBJ1-1): DSGVTQTPKHLITATGQRVTLRCSPRSGDLSVYWYQQSLDQGLQFLIQYYNGEERAKGNILERFSAQQFPDLHSELNLSSLELGDSALYFCASTRSGALNTEAFFGQGTRLTVV.

On this clonotype: Possible read error: a much larger clone is one base away. The V gene is TRBV7-2, the J gene TRBJ2-7; D not certain. V was pared by 5 bases and J by 4 bases, with 12 bases between. The CDR3 loop spans 13 amino acids. Germline V gene sequence: CDR1 SGHTA, CDR2 FQGNSA. CDR3: CASSPFLQYEQYF. DNA of the CDR3: TGTGCCAGCAGCCCTTTTTTGCAGTACGAGCAGTACTTC.

This clonotype was seen only a few times. This chain uses TRBV28 with TRBJ1-2; D unclear. Trimming pared 10 bases from V and 10 bases from J, leaving 19 bases between. This CDR3 has 12 residues. Germline CDR1 MDHEN, CDR2 SYDVKM. The CDR3 reads CAIGRHVSDYTF. CDR3 DNA: TGTGCCATAGGCAGGCATGTGTCTGACTACACCTTC.

This clonotype was counted many times. This rearrangement joins TRBV2 to TRBJ1-5, with a tentative D call TRBD1 (5 bases). The V and J ends lost 5 bases and 0 bases respectively, with 11 bases between them. CDR1 and CDR2 (germline): SNHLY, FYNNEI. The CDR3 sequence is 15 residues long. CDR3 residues: CASSPGTHSNQPQHF. The CDR3 DNA reads TGTGCCAGCAGTCCCGGGACCCATAGCAATCAGCCCCAGCATTTT.